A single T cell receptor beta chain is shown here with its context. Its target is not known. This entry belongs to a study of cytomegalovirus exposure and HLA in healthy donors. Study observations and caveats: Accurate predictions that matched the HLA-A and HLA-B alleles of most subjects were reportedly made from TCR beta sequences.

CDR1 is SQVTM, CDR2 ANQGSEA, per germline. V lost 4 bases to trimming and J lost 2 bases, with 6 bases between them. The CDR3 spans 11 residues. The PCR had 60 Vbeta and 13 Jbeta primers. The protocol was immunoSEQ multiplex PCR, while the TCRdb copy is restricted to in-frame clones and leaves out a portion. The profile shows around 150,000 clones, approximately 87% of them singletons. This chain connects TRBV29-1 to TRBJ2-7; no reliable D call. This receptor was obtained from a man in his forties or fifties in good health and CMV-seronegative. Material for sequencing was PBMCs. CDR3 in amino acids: CSVGVTYEQYF. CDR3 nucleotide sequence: TGCAGCGTTGGAGTAACCTACGAGCAGTACTTC.